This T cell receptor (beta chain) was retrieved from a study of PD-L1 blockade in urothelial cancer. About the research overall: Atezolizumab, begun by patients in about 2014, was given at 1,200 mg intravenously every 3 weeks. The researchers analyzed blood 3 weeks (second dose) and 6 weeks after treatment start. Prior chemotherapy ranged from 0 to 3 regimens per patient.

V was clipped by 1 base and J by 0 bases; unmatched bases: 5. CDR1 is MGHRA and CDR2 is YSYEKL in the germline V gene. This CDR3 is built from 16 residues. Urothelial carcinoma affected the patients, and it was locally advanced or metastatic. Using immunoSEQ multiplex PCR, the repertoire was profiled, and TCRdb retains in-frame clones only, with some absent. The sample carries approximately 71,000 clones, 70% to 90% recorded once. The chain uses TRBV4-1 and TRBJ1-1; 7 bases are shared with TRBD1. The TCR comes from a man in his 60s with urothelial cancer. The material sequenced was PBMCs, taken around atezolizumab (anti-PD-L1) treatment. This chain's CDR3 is CASSQARGALNTEAFF. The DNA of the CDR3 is TGCGCCAGCAGCCAAGCCAGGGGGGCCCTGAACACTGAAGCTTTCTTT.